This T cell receptor beta chain was recovered during a study of blood T cell repertoires in COVID-19. TCRdb's table, derived via immunoSEQ multiplex PCR, lists solely in-frame clones and lacks some. The sample lists fewer than 200,000 clones, around 80% seen once, with about 3.6% in the top ten. The CDR3 covers 14 residues. Germline CDR1 reads MNHEY; CDR2 reads SVGAGI. V was trimmed by 0 bases and J by 3 bases, leaving 8 bases between them. The sample was PBMCs or T cells enriched from blood (not recorded which). The chain recombines TRBV6-5 with TRBJ1-1; D is uncertain. This clonotype originated in a woman between 50 and 59 years old in a cohort exposed to, infected with or recovered from COVID-19 (not recorded which). CDR3 DNA sequence: TGTGCCAGCAGTTACTCGAACAAAGACACTGAAGCTTTCTTT. Its translation is CASSYSNKDTEAFF.